The source of this T cell receptor beta chain is a study of cytomegalovirus exposure and HLA in healthy donors. Regarding the study as a whole: TRBV6-2, TRBV6-3 and some other V segments were excluded as indistinguishable. Confirmation was obtained in vitro that a few CMV-associated chains are specific for CMV antigens. Further analysis was carried out later, and it showed several of the most significant clusters appearing linked to common viral pathogens. A reported reduction in N-insertions relative to the approximately 670-donor mean was seen in an Asian-associated ancestry cluster in a later analysis.

A remark on this clone: Its antigen is as yet unknown.

The CDR3 contains 17 residues. CDR1 and CDR2 (germline): LNHDA, SQIVND (reference sequence). J gave up 1 base and V 3 bases, and 7 bases lay outside the gene matches. With 60 Vbeta and 13 Jbeta primers, the PCR was carried out. The table came from immunoSEQ multiplex PCR; TCRdb's copy has only in-frame clones and leaves some out. The table lists some 140,000 clones, about 75% of them singletons. The material sequenced was PBMCs. The rearrangement joins TRBV19 to TRBJ2-2; TRBD1 agrees at 8 bases. This receptor was identified in a woman aged 40 to 55 in good health and CMV-seronegative. CDR3 DNA: TGTGCCAGTAGTATTAGGCTTGGGACAGGGAACACCGGGGAGCTGTTTTTT. It translates to CASSIRLGTGNTGELFF. The entire variable domain, with the rest obtained from reference TRBV19 and TRBJ2-2, is as follows: DGGITQSPKYLFRKEGQNVTLSCEQNLNHDAMYWYRQDPGQGLRLIYYSQIVNDFQKGDIAEGYSVSREKKESFPLTVTSAQKNPTAFYLCASSIRLGTGNTGELFFGEGSRLTVL.